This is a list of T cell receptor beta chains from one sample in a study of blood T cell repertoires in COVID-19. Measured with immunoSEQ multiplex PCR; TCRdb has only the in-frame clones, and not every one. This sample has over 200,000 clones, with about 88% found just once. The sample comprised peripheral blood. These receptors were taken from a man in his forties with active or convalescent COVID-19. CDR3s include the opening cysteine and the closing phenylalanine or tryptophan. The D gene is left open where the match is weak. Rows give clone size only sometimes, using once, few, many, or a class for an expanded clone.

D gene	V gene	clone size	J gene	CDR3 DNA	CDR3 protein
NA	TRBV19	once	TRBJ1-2	TGTGCCAGTAGTATGTCGGACAGCTATGGCTACACCTTC	CASSMSDSYGYTF
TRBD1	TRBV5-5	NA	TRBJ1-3	TGTGCCAGCAGCTTGGAGCTGACAGGGGGCCGTGGAAACACCATATATTTT	CASSLELTGGRGNTIYF
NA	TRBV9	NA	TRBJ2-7	TGTGCCAGCAGCGTCGTTCCAGTCTCCTACGAGCAGTACTTC	CASSVVPVSYEQYF
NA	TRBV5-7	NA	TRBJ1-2	TGTGCCAGCAGCCGGGGCTACACCTTC	CASSRGYTF
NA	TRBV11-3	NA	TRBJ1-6	TGTGCCAGCAGCTTAGGACGGGGGGCTAATTCACCCCTCCACTTT	CASSLGRGANSPLHF
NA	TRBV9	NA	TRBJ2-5	TGTGCCAGCAGCCCCACCGGGTGGGTCGGAGAGACCCAGTACTTC	CASSPTGWVGETQYF
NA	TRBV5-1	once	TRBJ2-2	TGCGCCAGCAGCTCGACCCCAGGGCGCGACACCGGGGAGCTGTTTTTT	CASSSTPGRDTGELFF
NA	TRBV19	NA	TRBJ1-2	TGTGCCAGTAGTATAGATGTTGGGGAGGCCTATGGCTACACCTTC	CASSIDVGEAYGYTF
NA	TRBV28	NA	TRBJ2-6	TGTGCCAGCAGCCCTGGAGGGACTGGGGCCAACGTCCTGACTTTC	CASSPGGTGANVLTF
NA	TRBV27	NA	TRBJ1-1	TGTGCCAGCAGCCCCGTCGGGAACACTGAAGCTTTCTTT	CASSPVGNTEAFF
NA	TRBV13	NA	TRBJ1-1	TGTGCCAGCAGGTACAGTACTGCCACTGAAGCTTTCTTT	CASRYSTATEAFF
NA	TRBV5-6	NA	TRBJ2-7	TGTGCCAGCAGCTCACAGGCCTACGAGCAGTACTTC	CASSSQAYEQYF
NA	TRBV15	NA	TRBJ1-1	TGTGCCACCAGCAGATCACAGGGCATGAACACTGAAGCTTTCTTT	CATSRSQGMNTEAFF
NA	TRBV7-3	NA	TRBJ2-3	TGTGCCAGCAGCTTAAGACTAGCAGATACGCAGTATTTT	CASSLRLADTQYF
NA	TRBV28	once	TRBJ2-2	TGTGCCAGCAGTTTGGGCGTGACGCCGGCCGGGGAGCTGTTTTTT	CASSLGVTPAGELFF
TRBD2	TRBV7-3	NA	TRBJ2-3	TGTGCCAGCAGCGTTCTAGCGGGGGCCACAGATACGCAGTATTTT	CASSVLAGATDTQYF
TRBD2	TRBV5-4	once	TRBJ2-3	TGTGCCAGCAGCATACGGACTAGCGGGGGCACAGATACGCAGTATTTT	CASSIRTSGGTDTQYF
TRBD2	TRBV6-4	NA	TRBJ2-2	TGTGCCAGCAGGGCGACTAGCGGGGGGAACACCGGGGAGCTGTTTTTT	CASRATSGGNTGELFF
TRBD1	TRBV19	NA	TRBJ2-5	TGTGCCAGTAGAGGAGGGACAGGGGCACGGCAGACCCAGTACTTC	CASRGGTGARQTQYF
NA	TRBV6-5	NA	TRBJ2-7	TGTGCCACCTTTAGGGGGGCAACGGGGGGCTACGAGCAGTACTTC	CATFRGATGGYEQYF
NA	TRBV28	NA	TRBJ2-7	TGTGCCAGCCCTCCGGGGGGACACCTGAGGGGCTACGAGCAGTACTTC	CASPPGGHLRGYEQYF
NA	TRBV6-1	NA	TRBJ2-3	TGTGCCAGCAGTGAAGTTGCGGAAGCACCGGGTACGCAGTATTTT	CASSEVAEAPGTQYF
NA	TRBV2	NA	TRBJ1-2	TGTGCCAGCGGGAGGGGGAATAACTATGGCTACACCTTC	CASGRGNNYGYTF
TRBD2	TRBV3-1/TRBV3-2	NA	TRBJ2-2	TGTGCCAGCAGCCCGCAAACTAGCGGGAGTTTCACCGGGGAGCTGTTTTTT	CASSPQTSGSFTGELFF
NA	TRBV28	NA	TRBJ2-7	TGTGCCAGCAGTTTAGAGGGGAGGTACGAGCAGTACTTC	CASSLEGRYEQYF
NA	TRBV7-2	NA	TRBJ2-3	TGTGCCAGCAGCCCGGACTACCTTAGCACAGATACGCAGTATTTT	CASSPDYLSTDTQYF
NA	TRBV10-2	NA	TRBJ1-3	TGCGCCAGCAGTCTCAGGGGTTCTGGAAACACCATATATTTT	CASSLRGSGNTIYF
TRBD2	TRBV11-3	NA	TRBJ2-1	TGTGCCAGCAGCTTAGGTGTAGCGGGAAGCTCCTACAATGAGCAGTTCTTC	CASSLGVAGSSYNEQFF
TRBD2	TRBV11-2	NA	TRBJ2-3	TGTGCCAGCAGCCTACTAGCGGGGGGAACAGATACGCAGTATTTT	CASSLLAGGTDTQYF
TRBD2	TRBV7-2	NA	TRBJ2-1	TGTGCCAGCAGCTTAAGCGGGACTAGCGGACTCAATGAGCAGTTCTTC	CASSLSGTSGLNEQFF
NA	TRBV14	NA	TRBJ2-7	TGTGCCAGCAGCCATGGCAGCGGGTACGAGCAGTACTTC	CASSHGSGYEQYF
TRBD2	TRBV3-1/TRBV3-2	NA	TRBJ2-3	TGTGCCAGCAGCCCCCCGGGACTAGCGGGGGGGTCCACAGATACGCAGTATTTT	CASSPPGLAGGSTDTQYF
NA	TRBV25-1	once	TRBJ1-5	TGTGCCAGCAGTGAGGGAGGGGACCCTGGGTTAAAGCCCCAGCATTTT	CASSEGGDPGLKPQHF
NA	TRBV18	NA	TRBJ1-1	TGTGCCAGCTCACCAAACCGACAGGAGGCAGCTTTCTTT	CASSPNRQEAAFF
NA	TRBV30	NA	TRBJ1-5	TGTGCCTGGAGCCCCAGCGGCAATCAGCCCCAGCATTTT	CAWSPSGNQPQHF